The 16 T cell receptor beta chains reported below all come from one sample, sequenced in a study of blood T cells in healthy people across ages. Through a sample-barcoded 5' primer and a J-beta primer mix, a second PCR was run for about 6 to 11 cycles. Via MiXCR, TCRdb re-called the 5' RACE reads, giving one row per CDR3 protein. Among 1.5 million to 1.9 million distinct CDR3 sequences listed, about 45% were seen once. Specimen: blood. The source is a woman aged 18-29 years in good health.

J is TRBJ2-3 and V is TRBV10-3, with 8 nucleotides matching TRBD1. V dropped 3 bases and J dropped 1; count of bases not matched to a gene: 3. CDR1 is ENHRY, CDR2 SYGVKD, per germline. This CDR3 has 15 amino acids. The CDR3, as DNA: TGTGCCATCAGTGACTTGACAGGGGGCACAGATACGCAGTATTTT. Amino acid sequence: CAISDLTGGTDTQYF.

The chain couples TRBV29-1 to TRBJ1-1, with a tentative D call TRBD1 (5 bases). The germline V gene encodes CDR1 SQVTM and CDR2 ANQGSEA. This CDR3 region has 11 residues. Trimming took off 4 bases at V and 8 bases at J, with 11 bases between the two ends. In DNA, the CDR3 is TGCAGCGTTGCCGGGGCTAGCGAAGCTTTCTTT. Protein sequence: CSVAGASEAFF.

The chain uses TRBV2 and TRBJ1-6; D gene ambiguous. CDR1 SNHLY and CDR2 FYNNEI come from the germline V gene. The CDR3 consists of 15 residues. V shed 8 bases and J shed 10 bases, with 21 bases lying between them. This CDR3 reads CASSTVGGPQSPLHF. In DNA form, the CDR3 reads TGTGCCAGCTCCACGGTAGGAGGGCCACAATCACCCCTCCACTTT.

This chain connects TRBV6-5 to TRBJ1-4; 10 bases align to TRBD1. With 5 bases clipped from V and 8 bases from J, the junction kept 8 bases outside the gene matches. Germline V lookup: CDR1 MNHEY, CDR2 SVGAGI. The CDR3 has 15 amino acids. The CDR3 protein is CASSASGTGEEKLFF. CDR3 sequence (DNA): TGTGCCAGCAGTGCCTCCGGGACAGGGGAGGAAAAACTGTTTTTT.

This clonotype showed up just a few times. This chain joins TRBV6-2 or TRBV6-3 and TRBJ1-5; D is unresolved. The germline V and J ends were trimmed by 7 bases and 2 bases, with 15 bases remaining between them. CDR3 size: 15 residues. Looked up from germline, CDR1 is MNHEY and CDR2 is SVGEGT. In nucleotides, the CDR3 is TGTGCCAGCACCAGGCTTGGTACGCGCAATCAGCCCCAGCATTTT. Amino acids: CASTRLGTRNQPQHF.

The chain links TRBV5-5 to TRBJ2-1; D gene uncertain. Between the trimmed V and J ends, which lost 4 bases and 0 bases, there was a span of 14 bases. This CDR3 has 16 amino acids. Germline values: CDR1 SGHKS, CDR2 YYEKEE (reference sequence). The CDR3 reads CASSPNPQSSYNEQFF. CDR3 coding DNA: TGTGCCAGCAGCCCTAACCCCCAGAGCTCCTACAATGAGCAGTTCTTC.

With respect to this clonotype: A read error may be the cause here, since a much bigger clone is one base away. The rearrangement uses TRBV12-3 or TRBV12-4 and TRBJ1-2; no clear D gene. V was cut by 5 bases and J by 12 bases, with 22 bases left in between. The CDR3 covers 14 residues. The CDR3 DNA follows: TGTGCCAGCAGTCCCCCGGATCCTTTGGGCGGCAACACCTTC. It translates to CASSPPDPLGGNTF.

This chain joins TRBV28 and TRBJ2-1; 9 positions agree with TRBD2. The CDR3 totals 15 residues. Per the germline V gene, CDR1 is MDHEN and CDR2 is SYDVKM. V lost 6 bases and J lost 8; bases outside the gene matches: 11. The CDR3 DNA is TGTGCCAGCAGGTTAGCGGGAGTTCTTCCCCATGAGCAGTTCTTC. Amino acid sequence: CASRLAGVLPHEQFF.

This clonotype was observed a few times. The gene calls are TRBV12-3 or TRBV12-4 and TRBJ2-1, with D perhaps matching TRBD1 (6 bases). The CDR3 spans 13 residues. Trimming left V 7 bases short and J 10 bases short, with 17 bases between. DNA for the CDR3: TGTGCCAGCATCCCCGAGAGGGGGACAGAGCAGTTCTTC. Protein sequence: CASIPERGTEQFF.

J is TRBJ1-1 and V is TRBV5-6; D remains unclear. Per germline, CDR1 SGHDT and CDR2 YYEEEE. This CDR3 spans 16 amino acids. V lost 4 bases and J 6 bases, leaving 22 bases between the germline ends. The CDR3 region is CASSPYRVGSEPEAFF. CDR3 coding DNA: TGTGCCAGCAGCCCTTACCGGGTGGGTTCGGAGCCTGAAGCTTTCTTT.

The table lists this clonotype with a few counts. This CDR3 is CASSIGTGGSNSPLHF. CDR3 DNA sequence: TGTGCCAGCAGTATCGGGACAGGGGGTTCGAATTCACCCCTCCACTTT. The chain couples TRBV12-3 or TRBV12-4 to TRBJ1-6, with 11 bases identical to TRBD1. The CDR3 has 16 amino acids. V lost 5 bases, J lost 7 bases, and 7 bases stayed unmatched.

The sample holds a few counts of this clonotype. CDR3 in amino acids: CASSLARSGNYGYTF. In DNA, the CDR3 is TGTGCCAGCAGTTTAGCGCGTTCGGGGAACTATGGCTACACCTTC. This sequence joins TRBV12-3 or TRBV12-4 and TRBJ1-2; D not resolved. The CDR3 spans 15 residues. Trimming shortened V by 0 bases and J by 2 bases, and 10 bases separated the two germline ends.

This rearrangement joins TRBV25-1 to TRBJ1-6; D is possibly TRBD1 (5 bases). Germline V gene lookup returns CDR1 MGHDK and CDR2 SYGVNS. This CDR3 has 14 amino acids. Trimming shortened V by 2 bases and J by 7 bases, and 9 bases separated the two germline ends. The CDR3 region is CASSEDGGNSPLHF. For the CDR3, the DNA is TGTGCCAGCAGTGAAGACGGGGGAAATTCACCCCTCCACTTT.

This clonotype has a handful of counts. J is TRBJ1-1 and V is TRBV7-9, with a weak D call TRBD1 (6 bases). This CDR3 contains 12 residues. V was shortened by 4 bases and J by 9 bases, with 12 bases between the two germline ends. Germline values: CDR1 SEHNR, CDR2 FQNEAQ (reference sequence). CDR3 DNA sequence: TGTGCCAGCAGCTCGAGACAGGCTCAAGCTTTCTTT. This sequence encodes CASSSRQAQAFF.

The J gene is TRBJ2-5, the V gene TRBV20-1; D is uncertain. Germline CDR1 reads DFQATT; CDR2 reads SNEGSKA (reference sequence). The germline V and J ends were trimmed by 1 base and 11 bases, with 20 bases remaining between them. The CDR3 extends over 14 amino acids. CDR3 sequence: CSARGQYIVHEQYF. The DNA of the CDR3 is TGCAGTGCTAGAGGACAATACATTGTCCATGAGCAGTACTTC.

This clonotype was seen many times. The V call is TRBV20-1, the J call TRBJ2-4; the D is unclear. There are 18 residues in the CDR3. The V end was cut by 0 bases, the J end by 1 base, with 19 bases between. Per the germline V gene, CDR1 is DFQATT and CDR2 is SNEGSKA (reference sequence). This CDR3 reads CSARDSSSILGAKNIQYF. CDR3 nucleotide sequence: TGCAGTGCTAGAGACAGTAGTAGTATATTGGGTGCCAAAAACATTCAGTACTTC.